Listed below are T cell receptor beta chains from one sample, sequenced in a study of cytomegalovirus exposure and HLA in healthy donors. Some clones are missing from TCRdb's copy, which holds only in-frame ones; the method was immunoSEQ multiplex PCR. Of around 200,000 clones in the sample, around 80% were seen once. Sequencing was done on a sample of PBMCs. These receptors were obtained from a man over 45 in good health and CMV-seronegative. CDR3s include the opening cysteine and the closing phenylalanine or tryptophan. The D gene is left open where the match is weak. Rows give clone size only sometimes, using once, few, many, or a class for an expanded clone.

J gene	D gene	clone size	V gene	CDR3 DNA	CDR3 protein
TRBJ2-1	NA	NA	TRBV20-1	TGCAGTGCTAGTCCCCTCAATGAGCAGTTCTTC	CSASPLNEQFF
TRBJ2-1	TRBD2	NA	TRBV10-2	TGCGCCAGCAGTGATTCGGGGGGTACGGGCCATGAGCAGTTCTTC	CASSDSGGTGHEQFF
TRBJ2-3	NA	NA	TRBV5-1	TGCGCCAGCAGCTTGGTTACAGGGCTGGGCACAGATACGCAGTATTTT	CASSLVTGLGTDTQYF
TRBJ2-2	NA	once	TRBV27	TGTGCTAGCAGTTCCCTTGGAGGCGGGGAGCTGTTTTTT	CASSSLGGGELFF
TRBJ1-1	NA	NA	TRBV27	TGTGCCAGCAGTTTAGAGGGGGGGATGAACACTGAAGCTTTCTTT	CASSLEGGMNTEAFF
TRBJ2-2	NA	NA	TRBV5-6	TGTGCCAGCAGCCCAAAGGACTACTGGAACACCGGGGAGCTGTTTTTT	CASSPKDYWNTGELFF
TRBJ1-4	NA	NA	TRBV7-9	TGTGCCAGCAGCAAAGGCGGGGTTTCGGGGGAAAAACTGTTTTTT	CASSKGGVSGEKLFF
TRBJ1-5	NA	NA	TRBV28	TGTGCCAGCGGCGGCTTTAGCAATCAGCCCCAGCATTTT	CASGGFSNQPQHF
TRBJ1-1	NA	NA	TRBV28	TGTGCCAGCAGCCAGGGGACTGAAGCTTTCTTT	CASSQGTEAFF
TRBJ2-7	NA	NA	TRBV28	TGTGCCAGCCTAAAGAGGATCCAATCCGAGCAGTACTTC	CASLKRIQSEQYF
TRBJ2-7	NA	NA	TRBV5-4	TGTGCCAGCAGATCCGTCACAGCGCTCTCGGGGGAGCAGTACTTC	CASRSVTALSGEQYF
TRBJ2-3	NA	few	TRBV7-2	TGTGCCATTAGCGTAAACACAGATACGCAGTATTTT	CAISVNTDTQYF
TRBJ2-7	NA	NA	TRBV9	TGTGCCAGCAGCGTAGACGGGAGCATCGCTTCCGAGCAGTACTTC	CASSVDGSIASEQYF
TRBJ2-3	NA	NA	TRBV18	TGTGCCAGCTCACCACCGGGCCGCACAGATACGCAGTATTTT	CASSPPGRTDTQYF
TRBJ2-7	TRBD2	few	TRBV5-1	TGCGCCAGCAGCTTGACTAGCGGGCCCTACGAGCAGTACTTC	CASSLTSGPYEQYF
TRBJ1-6	TRBD1	NA	TRBV5-6	TGTGCCAGCAGCTCCCTAGGACAGGCGAAGCTTTCACCCCTCCACTTT	CASSSLGQAKLSPLHF
TRBJ2-6	NA	NA	TRBV19	TGTGCCAGTAGTCAAGCTAACGTCCTGACTTTC	CASSQANVLTF
TRBJ2-5	NA	NA	TRBV7-3	TGTGCCAGCTGTGGGACAAAAGAGACCCAGTACTTC	CASCGTKETQYF
TRBJ2-7	NA	NA	TRBV21-1	TGTGCCAGCAGCAAAGCCGAAGCCGGGACTAGCGGGAGTCCCTACGAGCAGTACTTC	CASSKAEAGTSGSPYEQYF
TRBJ2-1	TRBD2	NA	TRBV9	TGTGCCAGCAGTTCGGCTAGCGGGTCCTACAATGAGCAGTTCTTC	CASSSASGSYNEQFF
TRBJ2-2	NA	NA	TRBV6-5	TGTGCCAGCAGTACCAATTTAGCCGGGGAGCTGTTTTTT	CASSTNLAGELFF
TRBJ1-6	TRBD1	few	TRBV5-1	TGCGCCAGCAGCTTGGCAGGAGGGGGCGATTCACCCCTCCACTTT	CASSLAGGGDSPLHF
TRBJ2-1	NA	NA	TRBV27	TGTGCCAGCAGTACCCGCTCCCTGGCTTACAATGAGCAGTTCTTC	CASSTRSLAYNEQFF
TRBJ2-2	NA	NA	TRBV9	TGTGCCAGCTCGGAAGGAGTCTTGGACACCGGGGAGCTGTTTTTT	CASSEGVLDTGELFF
TRBJ2-3	NA	NA	TRBV18	TGTGCCAGCTCACCGACGTTAGCTAGCACAGATACGCAGTATTTT	CASSPTLASTDTQYF
TRBJ1-6	TRBD1	once	TRBV12-5	TGTGCTAGTGGCACCGGGGACAGCCATAATTCACCCCTCCACTTT	CASGTGDSHNSPLHF
TRBJ1-1	NA	NA	TRBV9	TGTGCCAGCAGCCCTCGGACATTGAACACTGAAGCTTTCTTT	CASSPRTLNTEAFF
TRBJ2-2	TRBD1	NA	TRBV29-1	TGCAGCGTTGAATTGGGACAGGCGAACACCGGGGAGCTGTTTTTT	CSVELGQANTGELFF
TRBJ2-1	NA	NA	TRBV5-1	TGCGCCAGCAGCACCACACCCAAAAGTGCCAATGAGCAGTTCTTC	CASSTTPKSANEQFF
TRBJ1-3	NA	NA	TRBV27	TGTGCCAGCTCTCGGGGGGGGACTACTGGAAACACCATATATTTT	CASSRGGTTGNTIYF
TRBJ2-7	NA	NA	TRBV4-1	TGCGCCAGCAGCCAAGCGGGCTACGAGCAGTACTTC	CASSQAGYEQYF
TRBJ2-3	TRBD2	NA	TRBV27	TGTGCCAGCAAGGCTAGCGGGAGTTTAGATACGCAGTATTTT	CASKASGSLDTQYF
TRBJ1-3	TRBD1	NA	TRBV18	TGTGCCAGCTCACCGCAGGGGGCTGGAAACACCATATATTTT	CASSPQGAGNTIYF
TRBJ1-3	NA	once	TRBV7-8	TGTGCCAGCAGCTTAGGGGGCTTCGGGAACACCATATATTTT	CASSLGGFGNTIYF
TRBJ1-5	TRBD1	NA	TRBV11-2	TGTGCCAGCAGGGACCGGGACAGGTTCGGGCAGCCCCAGCATTTT	CASRDRDRFGQPQHF
TRBJ2-1	TRBD2	NA	TRBV4-1	TGCGCCAGCAGCCTCCCGGGGGGTTACAATGAGCAGTTCTTC	CASSLPGGYNEQFF
TRBJ2-7	NA	NA	TRBV7-9	TGTGCCAGCAGCTTAGTGGGGGCCTCCTACGAGCAGTACTTC	CASSLVGASYEQYF
TRBJ1-1	NA	NA	TRBV5-1	TGCGCCAGCAGCTTCCTAGGGGAGGTGACTGAAGCTTTCTTT	CASSFLGEVTEAFF
TRBJ1-2	TRBD1	few	TRBV4-2	TGTGCCAGCAGCCAAGATCGAAACAGGGGGGCTTCGGGTGGCTACACCTTC	CASSQDRNRGASGGYTF
TRBJ1-2	TRBD1	few	TRBV2	TGTGCCAGCAGTGGACAGGGGACAATCTATGGCTACACCTTC	CASSGQGTIYGYTF
TRBJ1-1	TRBD1	NA	TRBV6-6	TGTGCCAGCAGCCGCCTCCGGGACAGGAACACTGAAGCTTTCTTT	CASSRLRDRNTEAFF
TRBJ2-1	TRBD2	NA	TRBV27	TGTGCCAGCAGTTTTACGGGACTAGCGGGAGGGCCTGGGGGCAATGAGCAGTTCTTC	CASSFTGLAGGPGGNEQFF
TRBJ2-6	NA	NA	TRBV28	TGTGCCAGCAGTTCTATGCTCTCTGGGGCCAACGTCCTGACTTTC	CASSSMLSGANVLTF
TRBJ1-5	TRBD1	NA	TRBV5-6	TGTGCCAGCAGCTTGGCAGGGGGCGGCAATCAGCCCCAGCATTTT	CASSLAGGGNQPQHF
TRBJ2-1	TRBD1	few	TRBV7-7	TGTGCCAGCAGAGCCTGGACAGGGGGCACGGATGAGCAGTTCTTC	CASRAWTGGTDEQFF
TRBJ2-1	NA	NA	TRBV28	TGTGCCAGCAGTTTAGGGACTCCCAATGAGCAGTTCTTC	CASSLGTPNEQFF
TRBJ1-1	NA	NA	TRBV18	TGTGCCAGCTCACCAGGAGCAGGGTTTGAAAACACTGAAGCTTTCTTT	CASSPGAGFENTEAFF
TRBJ2-5	NA	once	TRBV5-1	TGCGCCAGCAGCCCCAGGGGATGGAGAGAGACCCAGTACTTC	CASSPRGWRETQYF
TRBJ1-1	NA	NA	TRBV19	TGTGCCAGTCGCCCGCCCGGGAGGAACACTGAAGCTTTCTTT	CASRPPGRNTEAFF
TRBJ1-2	NA	once	TRBV27	TGTGCCAGCAGTTTGTCCGGGACTAACTATGGCTACACCTTC	CASSLSGTNYGYTF
TRBJ2-7	TRBD2	few	TRBV6-1	TGTGCCAGCAGTGACCCGGGGGGACGCTACGAGCAGTACTTC	CASSDPGGRYEQYF
TRBJ2-1	TRBD2	NA	TRBV9	TGTGCCAGCAGCGTCAATAGCGGGTCCTCCTACAATGAGCAGTTCTTC	CASSVNSGSSYNEQFF
TRBJ2-1	TRBD2	NA	TRBV27	TGTGCCAGCAGTTTAGATCGCCTAGCGGGAGACAATGAGCAGTTCTTC	CASSLDRLAGDNEQFF
TRBJ1-5	TRBD1	few	TRBV6-5	TGTGCCAGCAGTCGGGACAGGGGAGAAGGACAGCCCCAGCATTTT	CASSRDRGEGQPQHF
TRBJ2-5	TRBD1	NA	TRBV6-1	TGTGCCAGCAGTGAAAGCACAGGGGGCCAAGAGACCCAGTACTTC	CASSESTGGQETQYF
TRBJ1-1	NA	NA	TRBV29-1	TGCAGCGCGAGGCCGGGGTTGAACACTGAAGCTTTCTTT	CSARPGLNTEAFF
TRBJ2-5	TRBD1	NA	TRBV28	TGTGCCAGCAGTTTAACCGGGACAGGCAAAGAGACCCAGTACTTC	CASSLTGTGKETQYF